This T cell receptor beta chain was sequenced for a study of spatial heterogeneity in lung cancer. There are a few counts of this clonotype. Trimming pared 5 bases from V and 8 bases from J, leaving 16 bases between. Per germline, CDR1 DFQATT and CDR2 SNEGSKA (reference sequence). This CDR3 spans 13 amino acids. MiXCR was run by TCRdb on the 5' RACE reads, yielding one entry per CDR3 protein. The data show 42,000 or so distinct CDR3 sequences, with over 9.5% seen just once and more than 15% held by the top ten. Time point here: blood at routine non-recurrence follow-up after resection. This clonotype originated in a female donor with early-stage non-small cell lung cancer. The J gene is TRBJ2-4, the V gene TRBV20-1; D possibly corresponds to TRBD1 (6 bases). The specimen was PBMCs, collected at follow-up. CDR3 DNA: TGCAGTGCTCCACAGGGCCGCGGAGACATTCAGTACTTC. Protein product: CSAPQGRGDIQYF.